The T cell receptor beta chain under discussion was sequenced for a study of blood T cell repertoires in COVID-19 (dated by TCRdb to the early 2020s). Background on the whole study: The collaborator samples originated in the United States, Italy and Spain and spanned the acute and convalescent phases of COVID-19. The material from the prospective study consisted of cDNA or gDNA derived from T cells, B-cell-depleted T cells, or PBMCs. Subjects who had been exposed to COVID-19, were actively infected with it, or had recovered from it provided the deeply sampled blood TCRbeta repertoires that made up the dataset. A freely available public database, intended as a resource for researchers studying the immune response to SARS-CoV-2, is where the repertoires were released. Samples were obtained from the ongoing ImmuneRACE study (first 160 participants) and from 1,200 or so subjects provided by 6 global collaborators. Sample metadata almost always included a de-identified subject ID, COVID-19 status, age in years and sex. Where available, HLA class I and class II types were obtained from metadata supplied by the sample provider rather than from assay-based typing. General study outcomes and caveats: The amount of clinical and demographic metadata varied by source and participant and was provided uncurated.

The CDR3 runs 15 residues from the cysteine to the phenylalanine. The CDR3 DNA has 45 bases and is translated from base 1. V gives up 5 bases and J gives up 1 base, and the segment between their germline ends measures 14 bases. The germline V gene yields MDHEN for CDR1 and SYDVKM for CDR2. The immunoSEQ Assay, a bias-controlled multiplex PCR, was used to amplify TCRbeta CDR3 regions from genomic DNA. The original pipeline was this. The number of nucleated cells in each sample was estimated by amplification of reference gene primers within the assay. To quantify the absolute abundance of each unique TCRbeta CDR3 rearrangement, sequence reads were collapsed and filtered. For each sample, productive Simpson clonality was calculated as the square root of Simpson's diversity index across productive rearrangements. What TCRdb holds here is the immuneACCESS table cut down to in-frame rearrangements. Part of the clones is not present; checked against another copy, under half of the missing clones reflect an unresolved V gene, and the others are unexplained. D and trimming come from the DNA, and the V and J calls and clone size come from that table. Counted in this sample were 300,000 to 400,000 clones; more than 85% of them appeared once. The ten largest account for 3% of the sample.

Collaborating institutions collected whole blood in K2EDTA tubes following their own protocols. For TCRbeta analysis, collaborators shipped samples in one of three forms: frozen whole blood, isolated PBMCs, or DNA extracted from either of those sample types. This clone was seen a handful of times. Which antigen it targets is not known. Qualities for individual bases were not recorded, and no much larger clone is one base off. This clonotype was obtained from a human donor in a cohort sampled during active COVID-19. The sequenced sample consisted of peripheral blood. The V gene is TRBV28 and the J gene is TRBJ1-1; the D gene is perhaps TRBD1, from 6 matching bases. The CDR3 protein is CASSLYRTANTEAFF. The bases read TGTGCCAGCAGTCTCTATAGGACAGCGAACACTGAAGCTTTCTTT.